This T cell receptor beta chain was sequenced in a study of blood T cell repertoires in COVID-19. The junction had 2 bases not matched to a gene; V was cut back by 5 bases and J by 4 bases. In germline, CDR1 is SNHLY, CDR2 FYNNEI. The CDR3 has 13 amino acids. Assay: immunoSEQ multiplex PCR; the TCRdb copy retains only in-frame clones and omits some. The sample has about 250,000 clones; approximately 85% are singletons. This chain uses TRBV2 with TRBJ2-7; TRBD1 matches at 10 bases. The specimen was PBMCs or T cells enriched from blood (not recorded which). This receptor was identified in a woman aged 45 to 65 with acute COVID-19. CDR3 DNA: TGTGCCAGCAGTCGGGACAGGGGATACGAGCAGTACTTC. Protein product: CASSRDRGYEQYF.